This entry is about one T cell receptor beta chain. Its specificity is unknown. V was trimmed by 0 bases and J by 1 base, leaving 9 bases between them. Per the germline V gene, CDR1 is SGHRS and CDR2 is YFSETQ. The CDR3 contains 15 residues. The data are from a study of neoadjuvant anti-PD-1 for oral cavity cancer. Findings and caveats of the study: Pretreatment Treg/Th17 ratio correlated inversely with post-treatment tumor clonality.

Profiled with immunoSEQ multiplex PCR; TCRdb holds only in-frame clones, not every one. The repertoire holds tens of thousands of clones, with roughly 80% as singletons. The receptor was derived from a person aged 40 to 85 with oral cavity squamous cell carcinoma. Here the sequenced sample was PBMCs, taken before nivolumab (anti-PD-1) treatment. This chain uses TRBV5-1 with TRBJ2-3; D gene uncertain. The CDR3 DNA is TGCGCCAGCAGCTTGGGCCTAACCGGCACAGATACGCAGTATTTT. This gives the protein CASSLGLTGTDTQYF.